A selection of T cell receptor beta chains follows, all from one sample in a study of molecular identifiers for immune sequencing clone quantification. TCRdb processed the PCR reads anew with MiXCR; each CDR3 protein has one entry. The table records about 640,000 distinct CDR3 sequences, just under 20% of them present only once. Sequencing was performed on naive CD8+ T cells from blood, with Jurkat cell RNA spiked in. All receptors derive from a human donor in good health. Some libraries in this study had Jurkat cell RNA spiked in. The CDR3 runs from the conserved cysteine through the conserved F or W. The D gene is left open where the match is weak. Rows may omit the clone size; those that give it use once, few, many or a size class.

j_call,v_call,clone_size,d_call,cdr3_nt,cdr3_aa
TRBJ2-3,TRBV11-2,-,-,TGTGCCAGCAGTCCGGGGCGCACAGATGCGCAGTATTTT,CASSPGRTDAQYF
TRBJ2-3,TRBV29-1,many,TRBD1,TGCAGCGTAGTTGGGGACAGGGGCTATTCAGATACGCAGTATTTT,CSVVGDRGYSDTQYF
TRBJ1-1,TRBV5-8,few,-,TGTGCCAGCAGCTTGGGTATCAGGGGAAGCACTGAAGCTTTCTTT,CASSLGIRGSTEAFF
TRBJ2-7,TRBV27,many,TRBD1,TGTGCCAGCAGCTTAACCGGGACAGGGGCCTACGAGCAGTACTTC,CASSLTGTGAYEQYF
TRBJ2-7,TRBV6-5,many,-,TGTGCCAGCCGGGACGGACTCTCCTACGAGCAGTACTTC,CASRDGLSYEQYF
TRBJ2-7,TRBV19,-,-,TGTGCCAGTAGTATAGGACCCGTCGGGGAGCAGTACTTC,CASSIGPVGEQYF
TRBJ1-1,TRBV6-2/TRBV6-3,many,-,TGTGCCAGCAGTTACGGTTTTGAAGCTTTCTTT,CASSYGFEAFF
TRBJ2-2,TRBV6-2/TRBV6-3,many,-,TGTGCCAGCAGGAGCGATAACACCGGGGAGCTGTTTTTT,CASRSDNTGELFF
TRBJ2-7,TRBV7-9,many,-,TGTGCCAGCACCAAAGGGGTGCGGTACGAGCAGTACTTC,CASTKGVRYEQYF
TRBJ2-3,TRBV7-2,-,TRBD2,TGTGCCAGCAGCTTAGAACGAAGCGGGGATAGGTACACAGATACGCAGCGTTTT,CASSLERSGDRYTDTQRF
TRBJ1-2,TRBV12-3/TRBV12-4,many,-,TGTGCCAGCAGTTTAGCCCCGCAGGGTAGGGGCTACACCTTC,CASSLAPQGRGYTF
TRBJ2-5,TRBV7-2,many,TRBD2,TGTGCCAGCAGCTTACCCGCCGGGAGCGGGGGACCTACGTACCAAGAGACCCAGTACTTC,CASSLPAGSGGPTYQETQYF
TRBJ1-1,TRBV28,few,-,TGTGCCAGCAGTTGGCTGGGTGGGGGAACTGAAGCTTTCTTT,CASSWLGGGTEAFF
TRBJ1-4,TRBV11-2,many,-,TGTGCCAGCAGCCCCGGCCCGAGCGGTGAAAAACTGTTTTTT,CASSPGPSGEKLFF
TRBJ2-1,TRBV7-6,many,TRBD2,TGTGCCAGCAGCCCCTTTCTAGCGGGAGGCGCCCATGAGCAGTTCTTC,CASSPFLAGGAHEQFF
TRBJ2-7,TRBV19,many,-,TGTGCCAGTAGTTCAACGACAGGATCCTACGAGCAGTACTTC,CASSSTTGSYEQYF
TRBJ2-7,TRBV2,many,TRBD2,TGTGCCAGCAGTCCGCGGACTAGCGGCACCTACGAGCAGTACTTC,CASSPRTSGTYEQYF
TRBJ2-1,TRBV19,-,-,TGTGCCAGCAGGGACCTCTCCTACAATGAGCAGTTCTTC,CASRDLSYNEQFF
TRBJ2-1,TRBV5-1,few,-,TGCGCCAGCAGCTCTGAACAGGTATCCTACAATGAGCAGTTCTTC,CASSSEQVSYNEQFF
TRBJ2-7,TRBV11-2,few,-,TGTGCCAGCAGCTTAGAAGGGCGACTAGATGAGCAGTACTTC,CASSLEGRLDEQYF
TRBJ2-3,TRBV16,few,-,TGTGCCAGCAGCCAACCAGGAAGCGGAACAGATACGCAGTATTTT,CASSQPGSGTDTQYF
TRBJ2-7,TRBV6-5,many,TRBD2,TGTGCCAGCAGTTACTCGGCTAGCGGGAGCATCTACGAGCAGTACTTC,CASSYSASGSIYEQYF
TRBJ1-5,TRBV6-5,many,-,TGTGCCAGCAGTTACTCGACAGGCGGCAATCAGCCCCAGCATTTT,CASSYSTGGNQPQHF
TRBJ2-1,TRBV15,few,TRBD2,TGTGCCGCCAGCAGAGGACTAGTTAATGAGCAGTTCTTC,CAASRGLVNEQFF
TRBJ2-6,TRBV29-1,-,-,TGCAGAGTTGAAGCCCGAACCCTGTCCGGGGTCAACGTCCTGACTTTC,CRVEARTLSGVNVLTF
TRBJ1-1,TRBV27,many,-,TGTGCCAGCAGTATCGCAGAGAACACTGAAGCTTTCTTT,CASSIAENTEAFF
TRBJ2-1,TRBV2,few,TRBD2,TGTGCCGCACATAGCGGGAGTATCAATGAGCAGTTCTTC,CAAHSGSINEQFF
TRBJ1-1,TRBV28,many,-,TGTGCCAGCAGTCCGGACGGTTACACTGAAGCTTTCTTT,CASSPDGYTEAFF
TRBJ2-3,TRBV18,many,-,TGTGCCAGCAGCCCCCCCAGCTCAGATACGCAGTATTTT,CASSPPSSDTQYF
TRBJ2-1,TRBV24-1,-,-,TGTGCCACCTCTACGCGGACGACGAGTTCCTCCTACAATGAGCAGTTCTTC,CATSTRTTSSSYNEQFF
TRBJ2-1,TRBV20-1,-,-,TGCAGTGCTAGAGATCTCACAGGACCCTACAATGAGCGGTTCTTC,CSARDLTGPYNERFF
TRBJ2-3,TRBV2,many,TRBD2,TGTGCCAGCAGTGACCCGACTAGCGGGATTCGCACAGATACGCAGTATTTT,CASSDPTSGIRTDTQYF
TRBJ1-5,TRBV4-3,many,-,TGCGCCAGCAGCCAAGATTCGGGCGAGAATCAGCCCCAGCATTTT,CASSQDSGENQPQHF
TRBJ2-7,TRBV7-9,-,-,TGTGCCGGCAGCCCTTCCCCCTACGAGCAGTACTTC,CAGSPSPYEQYF
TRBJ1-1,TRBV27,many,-,TGTGCCAGCAGTTTTCAGAGGCGGACTGAAGCTTTCTTT,CASSFQRRTEAFF
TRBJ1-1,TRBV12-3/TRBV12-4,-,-,TGTGCCAGCAGTTCCCTGGGGCCCTTCGCCACTGAAGCTTTCTTT,CASSSLGPFATEAFF
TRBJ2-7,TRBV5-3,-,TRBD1,TGTGCCAGCAGCTTTCGACAGGGAACTACCTACGAGCAGTACTTC,CASSFRQGTTYEQYF
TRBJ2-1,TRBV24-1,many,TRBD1,TGTGCCACCAGTGCCACCCCGGTGGACAGGTTTGACTCGTATTACAATGAGCAGTTCTTC,CATSATPVDRFDSYYNEQFF
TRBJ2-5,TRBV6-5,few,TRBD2,TGTGCCAGCAGTTACGGGGCGGGAGTTTCGGAGACCCAGTACTTC,CASSYGAGVSETQYF
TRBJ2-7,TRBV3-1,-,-,TGTGCCAGCAGCTCCACCGAACTCTACGAGCAGTACTTC,CASSSTELYEQYF
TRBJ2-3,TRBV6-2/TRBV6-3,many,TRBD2,TGTGCCAGCAGTTACGCGGGAGGGACAGATACGCAGTATTTT,CASSYAGGTDTQYF
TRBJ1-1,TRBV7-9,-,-,TGTGCCAGCAGCTTACTTCCGAGGGGGAACACTGAAGCTTTCTTT,CASSLLPRGNTEAFF
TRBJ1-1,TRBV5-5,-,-,TGTGCCAGCAGCTTATTTATCAACACTGAAGCTTTCTTT,CASSLFINTEAFF
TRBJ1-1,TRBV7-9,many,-,TGTGCCAGCAGCTTAGCTGACAGTCAGGAAGCTTTCTTT,CASSLADSQEAFF